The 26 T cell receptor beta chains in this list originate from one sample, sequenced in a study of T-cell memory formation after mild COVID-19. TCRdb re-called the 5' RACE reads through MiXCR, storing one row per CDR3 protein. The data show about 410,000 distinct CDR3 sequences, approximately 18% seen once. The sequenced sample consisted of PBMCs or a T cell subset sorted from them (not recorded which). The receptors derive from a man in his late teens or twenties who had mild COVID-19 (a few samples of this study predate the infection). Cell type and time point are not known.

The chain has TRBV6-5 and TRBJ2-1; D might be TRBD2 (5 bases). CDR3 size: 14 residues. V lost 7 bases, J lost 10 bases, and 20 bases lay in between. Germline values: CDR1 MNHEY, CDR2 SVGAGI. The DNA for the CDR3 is TGTGCCAGCAACCCAGGACTTTCAACAAGGGAGCAGTTCTTC. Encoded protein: CASNPGLSTREQFF.

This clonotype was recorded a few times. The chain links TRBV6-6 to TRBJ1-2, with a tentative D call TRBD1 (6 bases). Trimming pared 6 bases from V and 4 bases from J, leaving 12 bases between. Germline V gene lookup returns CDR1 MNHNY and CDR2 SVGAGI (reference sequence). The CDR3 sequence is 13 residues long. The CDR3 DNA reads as TGTGCCAGCAGATCTGACAGGATCTATGGCTACACCTTC. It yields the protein CASRSDRIYGYTF.

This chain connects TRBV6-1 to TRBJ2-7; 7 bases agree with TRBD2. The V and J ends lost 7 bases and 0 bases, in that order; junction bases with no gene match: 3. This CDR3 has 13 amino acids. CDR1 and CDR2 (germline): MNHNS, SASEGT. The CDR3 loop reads CASKASGSYEQYV. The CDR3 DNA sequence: TGTGCCAGCAAAGCTAGCGGCTCCTACGAGCAGTACGTC.

The CDR3 nucleotides are TGTGCCAGCACGCCCCGAGGGGGAGGAACCGGGGAGCTGTTTTTT. Amino acids: CASTPRGGGTGELFF. The chain has TRBV11-2 and TRBJ2-2; D tentatively reads TRBD1 or TRBD2 (6 bases each). V was cut by 7 bases and J by 5 bases, with 17 bases left in between. The CDR3 loop spans 15 amino acids. Germline V lookup: CDR1 SGHAT, CDR2 FQNNGV.

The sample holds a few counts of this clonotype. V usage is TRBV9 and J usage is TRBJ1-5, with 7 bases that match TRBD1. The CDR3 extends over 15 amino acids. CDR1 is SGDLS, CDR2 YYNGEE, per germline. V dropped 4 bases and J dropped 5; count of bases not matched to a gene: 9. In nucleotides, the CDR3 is TGTGCCAGCAGCCTGGGGGGGGACAGATATCAGCCCCAGCATTTT. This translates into CASSLGGDRYQPQHF.

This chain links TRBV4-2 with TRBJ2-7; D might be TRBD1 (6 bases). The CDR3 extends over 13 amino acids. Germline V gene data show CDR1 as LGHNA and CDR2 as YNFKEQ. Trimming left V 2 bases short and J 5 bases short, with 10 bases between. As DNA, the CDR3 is TGTGCCAGCAGCCAAACAGGGCCCCACGAGCAGTACTTC. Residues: CASSQTGPHEQYF.

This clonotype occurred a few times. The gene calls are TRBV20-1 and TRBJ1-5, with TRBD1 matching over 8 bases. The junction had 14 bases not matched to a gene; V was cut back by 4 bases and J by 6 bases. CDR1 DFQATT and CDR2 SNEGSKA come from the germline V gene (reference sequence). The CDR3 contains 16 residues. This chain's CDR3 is CSATGQGILRGQPQHF. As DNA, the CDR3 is TGCAGTGCTACCGGACAGGGAATCCTCCGTGGTCAGCCCCAGCATTTT.

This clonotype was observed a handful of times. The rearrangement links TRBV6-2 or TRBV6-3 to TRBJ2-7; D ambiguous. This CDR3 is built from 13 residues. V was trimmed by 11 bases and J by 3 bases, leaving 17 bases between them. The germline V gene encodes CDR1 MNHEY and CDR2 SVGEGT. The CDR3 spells CAVELTRNYEQYV. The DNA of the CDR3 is TGTGCCGTCGAATTGACTCGAAACTACGAGCAGTACGTC.

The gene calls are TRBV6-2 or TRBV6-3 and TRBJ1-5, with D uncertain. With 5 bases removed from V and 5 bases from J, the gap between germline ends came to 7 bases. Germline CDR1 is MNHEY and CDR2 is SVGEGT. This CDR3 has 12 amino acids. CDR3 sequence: CASSPDYQPQHF. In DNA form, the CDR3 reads TGTGCCAGCAGTCCCGATTATCAGCCCCAGCATTTT.

The chain's CDR3 is CASSLDLRDLDTEAFF. The CDR3 bases are TGTGCCAGCAGCTTGGATCTCAGGGATTTGGACACTGAAGCTTTCTTT. The rearrangement joins TRBV5-4 to TRBJ1-1; D is possibly TRBD1 (5 bases). This CDR3 region has 16 residues. Germline CDR1 is SGHNT and CDR2 is YYREEE (reference sequence). V was cut by 0 bases and J by 3 bases, with 15 bases left in between.

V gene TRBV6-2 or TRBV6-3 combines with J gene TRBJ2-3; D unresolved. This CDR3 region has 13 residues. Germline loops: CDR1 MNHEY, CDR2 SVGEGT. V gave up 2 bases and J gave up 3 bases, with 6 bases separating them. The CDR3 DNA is TGTGCCAGCAGTTACATCGGGACAGATACGCAGTATTTT. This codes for CASSYIGTDTQYF.

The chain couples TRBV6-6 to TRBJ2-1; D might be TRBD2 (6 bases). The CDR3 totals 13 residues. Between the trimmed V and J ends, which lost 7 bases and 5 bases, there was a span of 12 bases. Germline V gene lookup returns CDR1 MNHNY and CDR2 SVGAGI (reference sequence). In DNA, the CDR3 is TGTGCCAGCACCTATGGGGGGAACAATGAGCAGTTCTTC. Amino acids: CASTYGGNNEQFF.

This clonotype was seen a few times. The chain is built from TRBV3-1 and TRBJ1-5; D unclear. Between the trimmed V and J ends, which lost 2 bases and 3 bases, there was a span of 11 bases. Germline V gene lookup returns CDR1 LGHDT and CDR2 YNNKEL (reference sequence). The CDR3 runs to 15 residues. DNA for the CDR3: TGTGCCAGCAGCCAAATGGGAGCCACCAATCAGCCCCAGCATTTT. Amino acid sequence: CASSQMGATNQPQHF.

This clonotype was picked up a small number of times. CDR3 residues: CASSRDRGQDTQYF. The CDR3 nucleotides read TGCGCCAGCAGCCGGGATAGGGGGCAAGATACGCAGTATTTT. The gene calls are TRBV5-1 and TRBJ2-3; 7 bases agree with TRBD1. CDR1 is SGHRS and CDR2 is YFSETQ in the germline V gene. The V and J ends lost 4 bases and 5 bases, in that order; junction bases with no gene match: 7. This CDR3 is built from 14 residues.

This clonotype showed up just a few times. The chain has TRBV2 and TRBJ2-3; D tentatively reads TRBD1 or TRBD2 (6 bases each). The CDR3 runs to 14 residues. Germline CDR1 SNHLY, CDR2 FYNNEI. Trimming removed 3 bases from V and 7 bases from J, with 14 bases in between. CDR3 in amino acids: CASSDTGAVNTQYF. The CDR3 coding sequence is TGTGCCAGCAGTGACACGGGGGCGGTAAATACGCAGTATTTT.

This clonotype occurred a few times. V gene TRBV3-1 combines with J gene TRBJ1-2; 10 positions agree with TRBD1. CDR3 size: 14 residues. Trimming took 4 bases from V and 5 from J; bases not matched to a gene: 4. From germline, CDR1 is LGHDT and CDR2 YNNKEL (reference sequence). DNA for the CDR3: TGTGCCAGCAGCCGGACAGGGGGAAGATATGGCTACACCTTC. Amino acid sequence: CASSRTGGRYGYTF.

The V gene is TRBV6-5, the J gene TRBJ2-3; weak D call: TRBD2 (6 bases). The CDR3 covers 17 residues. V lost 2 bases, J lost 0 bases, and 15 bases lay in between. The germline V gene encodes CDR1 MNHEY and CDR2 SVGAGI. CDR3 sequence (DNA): TGTGCCAGCAGTTACACCACTTGGCGGGGTAGCACAGATACGCAGTATTTT. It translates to CASSYTTWRGSTDTQYF.

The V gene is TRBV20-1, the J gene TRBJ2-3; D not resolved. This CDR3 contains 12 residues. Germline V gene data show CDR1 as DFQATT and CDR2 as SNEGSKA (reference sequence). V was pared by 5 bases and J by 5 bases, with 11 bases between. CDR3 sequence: CSASQALDTQYF. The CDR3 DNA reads TGCAGTGCTTCCCAGGCTCTAGATACGCAGTATTTT.

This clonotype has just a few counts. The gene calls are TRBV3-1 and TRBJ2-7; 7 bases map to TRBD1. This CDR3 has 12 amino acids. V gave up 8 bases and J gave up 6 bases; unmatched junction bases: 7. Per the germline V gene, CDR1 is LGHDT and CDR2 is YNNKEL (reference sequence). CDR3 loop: CASGFPGGEQYV. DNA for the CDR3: TGTGCCAGCGGATTTCCAGGGGGCGAGCAGTACGTC.

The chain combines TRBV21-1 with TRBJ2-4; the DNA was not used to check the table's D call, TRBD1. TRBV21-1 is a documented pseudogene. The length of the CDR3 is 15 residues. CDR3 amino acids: CASTTPPGRKNIQYF. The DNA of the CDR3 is TGTGCCAGCACCACACCCCCTGGACGGAAAAACATTCAGTACTTC.

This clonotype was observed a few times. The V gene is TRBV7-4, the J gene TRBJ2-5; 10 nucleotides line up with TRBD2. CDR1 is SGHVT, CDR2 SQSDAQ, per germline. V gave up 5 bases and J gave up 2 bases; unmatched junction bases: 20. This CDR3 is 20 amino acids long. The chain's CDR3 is CASSASVGSGGTDNQETQYF. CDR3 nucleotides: TGTGCCAGCAGCGCCTCGGTGGGTAGCGGGGGGACAGACAATCAAGAGACCCAGTACTTC. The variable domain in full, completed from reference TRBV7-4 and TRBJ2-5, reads GAGVSQSPRYKVAKRGRDVALRCDSISGHVTLYWYRQTLGQGSEVLTYSQSDAQRDKSGRPSGRFSAERPERSVSTLKIQRTEQGDSAVYLCASSASVGSGGTDNQETQYFGPGTRLLVL.

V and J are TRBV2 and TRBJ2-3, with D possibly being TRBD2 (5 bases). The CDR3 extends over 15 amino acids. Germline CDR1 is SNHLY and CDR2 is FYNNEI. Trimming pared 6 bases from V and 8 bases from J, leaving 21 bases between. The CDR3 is CASRGGQSFSGTQYF. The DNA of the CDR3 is TGTGCCAGCAGGGGCGGGCAGAGTTTCAGCGGTACGCAGTATTTT.

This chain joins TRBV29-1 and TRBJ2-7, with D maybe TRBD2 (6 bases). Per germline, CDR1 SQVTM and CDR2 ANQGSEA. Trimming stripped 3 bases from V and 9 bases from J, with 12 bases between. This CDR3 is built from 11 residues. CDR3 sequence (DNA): TGCAGCGTTGACATCCGGGGAGGGCAGTACGTC. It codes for CSVDIRGGQYV.

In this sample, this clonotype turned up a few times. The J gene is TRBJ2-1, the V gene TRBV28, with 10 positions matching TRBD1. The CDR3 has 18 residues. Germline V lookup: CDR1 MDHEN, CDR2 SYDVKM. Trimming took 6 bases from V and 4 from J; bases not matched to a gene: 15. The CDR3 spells CASRGGDRGGPLYNEQFF. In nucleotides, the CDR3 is TGTGCCAGCAGAGGGGGGGACAGGGGTGGTCCATTGTACAATGAGCAGTTCTTC.

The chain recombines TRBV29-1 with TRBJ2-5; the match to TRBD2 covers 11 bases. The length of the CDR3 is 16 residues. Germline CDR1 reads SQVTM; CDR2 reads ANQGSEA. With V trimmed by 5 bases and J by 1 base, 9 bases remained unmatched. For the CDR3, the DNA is TGCAGCGTTCGTCCCTACCTAGCGGGGGGCCAAGAGACCCAGTACTTC. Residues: CSVRPYLAGGQETQYF.

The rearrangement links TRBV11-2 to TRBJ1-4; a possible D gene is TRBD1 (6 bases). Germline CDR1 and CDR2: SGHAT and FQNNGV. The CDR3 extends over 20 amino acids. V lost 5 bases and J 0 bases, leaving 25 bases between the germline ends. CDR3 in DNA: TGTGCCAGCAGCAGATTTGGGTGGGGGCGTATAAAATCAACTAATGAAAAACTGTTTTTT. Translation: CASSRFGWGRIKSTNEKLFF.